These 21 T cell receptor beta chains share one sample of origin, sequenced in a study of blood T cell repertoires in COVID-19. Assay used: immunoSEQ multiplex PCR; TCRdb lists only in-frame clones, some missing. Here the sample spans about 40,000 clones, 82% being singletons. Specimen: peripheral blood. Receptors were obtained from a woman in her 70s with acute or convalescent COVID-19.

The V and J genes are TRBV11-3 and TRBJ2-7, with D perhaps TRBD1 (6 bases). V lost 8 bases and J 2 bases, leaving 10 bases between the germline ends. The germline CDR1 and CDR2 sequences are SGHNT and YENEEA. This CDR3 has 12 amino acids. DNA of the CDR3: TGTGCCAGCCGGGACAACACCTACGAGCAGTACTTC. It translates to CASRDNTYEQYF. Using reference TRBV11-3 and TRBJ2-7 for the parts outside the CDR3, the full variable domain is EAGVVQSPRYKIIEKKQPVAFWCNPISGHNTLYWYLQNLGQGPELLIRYENEEAVDDSQLPKDRFSAERLKGVDSTLKIQPAELGDSAVYLCASRDNTYEQYFGPGTRLTVT.

The J gene is TRBJ2-7, the V gene TRBV10-3; tentative D call: TRBD2 (6 bases). Trimming shortened V by 3 bases and J by 3 bases, and 12 bases separated the two germline ends. The CDR3 length is 14 residues. Germline V gene data show CDR1 as ENHRY and CDR2 as SYGVKD. CDR3 residues: CAISERPRGYEQYF. CDR3 bases: TGTGCCATCAGTGAACGGCCGCGGGGCTACGAGCAGTACTTC.

The rearrangement links TRBV9 to TRBJ2-1; possible D gene TRBD2, 5 bases. V was trimmed by 6 bases and J by 9 bases, leaving 25 bases between them. Germline CDR1 reads SGDLS; CDR2 reads YYNGEE. This CDR3 has 16 amino acids. In DNA, the CDR3 is TGTGCCAGCACCCTGGGTGCTAGCAATGGGTGGGGTGAGCAGTTCTTC. The encoded protein is CASTLGASNGWGEQFF.

By its share, this clone is large. The rearrangement uses TRBV19 and TRBJ2-1, with D uncertain. The V and J ends lost 5 bases and 3 bases respectively, with 8 bases between them. Germline CDR1 and CDR2: LNHDA and SQIVND (reference sequence). The CDR3 length is 13 residues. CDR3 in DNA: TGTGCCAGTAGTCTGGCCCGCTACAATGAGCAGTTCTTC. It encodes CASSLARYNEQFF.

This chain connects TRBV19 to TRBJ2-2; D gene unclear. V was cut by 3 bases and J by 4 bases, with 12 bases left in between. There are 15 residues in the CDR3. Germline V gene lookup returns CDR1 LNHDA and CDR2 SQIVND (reference sequence). The CDR3 is CASSIVASSTGELFF. The CDR3 DNA is TGTGCCAGTAGTATTGTCGCCAGTTCCACCGGGGAGCTGTTTTTT.

The chain uses TRBV6-6 and TRBJ2-7; possibly TRBD1 for D (6 bases). The V and J ends lost 5 bases and 2 bases respectively, with 22 bases between them. Germline V gene data show CDR1 as MNHNY and CDR2 as SVGAGI (reference sequence). This CDR3 is 17 amino acids long. As DNA, the CDR3 is TGTGCCAGCAGTCCCAGACCGGACCAGGGGTCTCCCTACGAGCAGTACTTC. Amino acids: CASSPRPDQGSPYEQYF.

The gene calls are TRBV5-1 and TRBJ2-1; 8 nucleotides align to TRBD1. Germline trimming cut 2 bases from V and 6 bases from J; bases unmatched to any gene: 7. CDR3 length: 15 residues. CDR1 and CDR2 (germline): SGHRS, YFSETQ. The CDR3 nucleotides are TGCGCCAGCAGCTTAGGGACAGGTTTGGGCAATGAGCAGTTCTTC. This sequence encodes CASSLGTGLGNEQFF.

This clone was seen a few times. The V call is TRBV6-2 or TRBV6-3, the J call TRBJ2-5; possible D gene TRBD2, 6 bases. Looked up from germline, CDR1 is MNHEY and CDR2 is SVGEGT. Trimming left V 4 bases short and J 5 bases short, with 20 bases between. There are 16 residues in the CDR3. The CDR3 region has the DNA TGTGCCAGCAGTTCCCTACCGGGGGTACAGTGGGAGACCCAGTACTTC. As protein: CASSSLPGVQWETQYF.

There are a few counts of this clone. V usage is TRBV5-6 and J usage is TRBJ2-7; no reliable D call. The V gene lost 0 bases and the J gene lost 6 bases, with 16 bases spanning the gap. The CDR3 has 15 amino acids. The germline CDR1 and CDR2 sequences are SGHDT and YYEEEE. The CDR3 DNA sequence: TGTGCCAGCAGCTTGGACCTCTACGCCAACTGCGAGCAGTACTTC. Protein: CASSLDLYANCEQYF.

V usage is TRBV27 and J usage is TRBJ2-3; the match to TRBD1 covers 8 bases. Germline assignment: CDR1 MNHEY and CDR2 SMNVEV (reference sequence). The CDR3 is made up of 17 amino acids. J gave up 4 bases and V 5 bases, and 14 bases lay outside the gene matches. CDR3 nucleotides: TGTGCCAGCAGTCCACAAATTCGGGACAGGCTGCCAGATACGCAGTATTTT. This gives the protein CASSPQIRDRLPDTQYF.

V and J are TRBV4-1 and TRBJ1-1; TRBD1 is a possible D gene (6 bases). Looked up from germline, CDR1 is MGHRA and CDR2 is YSYEKL. Deletions cut 4 bases from V and 3 bases from J, with 15 bases between. This CDR3 has 15 amino acids. DNA for the CDR3: TGCGCCAGCAGCCCACAGCAACAGGGCGACACTGAAGCTTTCTTT. Protein sequence: CASSPQQQGDTEAFF.

The rearrangement joins TRBV7-2 to TRBJ1-5; D is uncertain. Between the trimmed V and J ends, which lost 0 bases and 3 bases, there was a span of 9 bases. The CDR3 runs 15 residues. Germline assignment: CDR1 SGHTA and CDR2 FQGNSA. For the CDR3, the DNA is TGTGCCAGCAGCTTAGCGGCAGTCTCCAATCAGCCCCAGCATTTT. This sequence encodes CASSLAAVSNQPQHF.

The table lists this clone with a few counts. The chain joins TRBV12-3 or TRBV12-4 to TRBJ1-5; no clear D gene. This CDR3 is built from 12 residues. V gave up 9 bases and J gave up 1 base, with 7 bases separating them. The CDR3 bases are TGTGCCAGTCATACAAGCAATCAGCCCCAGCATTTT. Translating gives CASHTSNQPQHF.

V is TRBV19 and J is TRBJ1-1, with unresolved D. V shed 3 bases and J shed 0 bases, with 14 bases lying between them. This CDR3 spans 16 amino acids. Germline V gene data show CDR1 as LNHDA and CDR2 as SQIVND (reference sequence). The chain's CDR3 is CASSMWSVPMNTEAFF. The CDR3 nucleotides read TGTGCCAGTAGTATGTGGTCCGTGCCTATGAACACTGAAGCTTTCTTT.

The rearrangement links TRBV19 to TRBJ1-2, with D maybe TRBD1 (6 bases). The CDR3 runs 14 residues. The germline CDR1 and CDR2 sequences are LNHDA and SQIVND (reference sequence). V lost 6 bases and J 10 bases, leaving 21 bases between the germline ends. Written as DNA, the CDR3 is TGTGCCAGTAGACGACGAACAGGGATCTGGGACTACACCTTC. Its translation: CASRRRTGIWDYTF.

This sequence joins TRBV19 and TRBJ2-1; 7 nucleotides align to TRBD2. V shed 7 bases and J 7 bases; nucleotides not matched to a gene: 7. Looked up from germline, CDR1 is LNHDA and CDR2 is SQIVND (reference sequence). The CDR3 loop spans 13 amino acids. The CDR3 sequence: CASKGRGQNEQFF. CDR3 nucleotide sequence: TGTGCCAGTAAGGGGAGGGGCCAGAATGAGCAGTTCTTC.

V and J are TRBV5-4 and TRBJ2-3, with TRBD2 as a possible D gene (6 bases). The V and J ends lost 0 bases and 5 bases respectively, with 10 bases between them. Germline lookup yields CDR1 SGHNT and CDR2 YYREEE (reference sequence). The CDR3 contains 14 residues. The CDR3 bases are TGTGCCAGCAGCTTGGCCGGGAGAGGAGATACGCAGTATTTT. It specifies CASSLAGRGDTQYF.

The genes are TRBV11-2 and TRBJ1-3; 7 positions match TRBD1. V dropped 1 base and J dropped 6; count of bases not matched to a gene: 3. This CDR3 has 14 residues. Germline V lookup: CDR1 SGHAT, CDR2 FQNNGV. As DNA, the CDR3 is TGTGCCAGCAGCTTAGGAGACAGGGTAAACACCATATATTTT. It yields the protein CASSLGDRVNTIYF.

This sequence joins TRBV7-9 and TRBJ2-7, with 13 bases matching TRBD2. Germline V lookup: CDR1 SEHNR, CDR2 FQNEAQ (reference sequence). This CDR3 contains 16 residues. The V gene end was trimmed by 4 bases and the J gene end by 4 bases; junction bases not matched to a gene: 7. CDR3 bases: TGTGCCAGCAGCTCGGGACTAGCGGGACTTCGGTACGAGCAGTACTTC. Translation gives CASSSGLAGLRYEQYF.

This chain uses TRBV28 with TRBJ1-1, with 11 nucleotides matching TRBD1. CDR3 length equals 14 residues. CDR1 is MDHEN, CDR2 SYDVKM, per germline. J was trimmed by 10 bases and V by 4 bases; bases with no gene match: 8. The CDR3 nucleotides read TGTGCCAGCAGTTCACCCGGACAGGGGGCTCGAGCTTTCTTT. This codes for CASSSPGQGARAFF.

Here the CDR3 DNA reads TGCAGCGTTGAAGATCCCGGGACTAGCGGGAGCACAGATACGCAGTATTTT. Translated: CSVEDPGTSGSTDTQYF. The chain has TRBV29-1 and TRBJ2-3; TRBD2 agrees at 12 bases. The CDR3 is 17 amino acids. The germline CDR1 and CDR2 sequences are SQVTM and ANQGSEA. The V gene end was trimmed by 0 bases and the J gene end by 0 bases; junction bases not matched to a gene: 4.